This T cell receptor beta chain was profiled in a study of blood T cell repertoires in COVID-19. Libraries were prepared by immunoSEQ multiplex PCR; TCRdb keeps only in-frame clonotypes and omits some of them. Of approximately 350,000 clones in the sample, around 86% were seen once. The participants were between about 18 and 90 years old and came from 24 US areas. In assigning cohorts, the study relied on participant-reported clinical history. Two consecutive negative NP/OP PCR tests, clearance, or resolved symptoms defined Cohort 3 recovery. This CDR3 has 12 amino acids. Germline V gives CDR1 DFQATT, CDR2 SNEGSKA (reference sequence). The junction had 5 bases not matched to a gene; V was cut back by 3 bases and J by 6 bases.

Sequencing was performed on PBMCs or T cells enriched from blood (not recorded which). This chain connects TRBV20-1 to TRBJ2-7, with 7 bases matching TRBD2. The receptor comes from a woman aged 45-65 years who had recovered from COVID-19. The CDR3 loop is CSASGGGPEQYF. The CDR3 bases are TGCAGTGCTAGTGGCGGGGGACCCGAGCAGTACTTC.